A selection of T cell receptor beta chains follows, all from one sample in a study of T-cell memory formation after mild COVID-19. TCRdb passed the 5' RACE reads through MiXCR, listing each CDR3 protein once. The repertoire holds around 370,000 distinct CDR3 sequences, with 21% as singletons. The sample was PBMCs or a T cell subset sorted from them (not recorded which). The origin of the receptors is an adult woman who had mild COVID-19 (a few samples of this study predate the infection). Cell type and time point are not known. Both conserved end residues are part of each CDR3. D genes are given only for firm matches. Where a row states a size, it is once, few, many or the class of an expanded clone; other rows omit it.

j_call | clone_size | v_call | d_call | cdr3_nt | cdr3_aa
TRBJ2-1 | few | TRBV24-1 | . | TGTGCCACCAGTGATCCGGGGGGCCTACCATACAATGAGCAGTTCTTC | CATSDPGGLPYNEQFF
TRBJ2-3 | once | TRBV20-1 | TRBD2 | TGCAGTGCCGGTAGCGGGAGCACAGAGATGCAGTATTTT | CSAGSGSTEMQYF
TRBJ1-6 | few | TRBV15 | TRBD1 | TGTGCCACCAGCAGGGGACAGGGTGATTCACCCCTCCACTTT | CATSRGQGDSPLHF
TRBJ2-1 | . | TRBV6-5 | . | TGTGCCAGCAGAATCTTGGCGGGGAGCGATGGAGAGTTCTTC | CASRILAGSDGEFF
TRBJ2-3 | . | TRBV12-3/TRBV12-4 | TRBD2 | TGTGCCAGCAGTCTCCTAGCGGGGGGGCGTGGAGATACGCAGTATTTT | CASSLLAGGRGDTQYF
TRBJ2-7 | . | TRBV19 | . | TGTGCCAGTAGTACCACACGAGCCTACGAGCAGTACTTC | CASSTTRAYEQYF
TRBJ2-3 | many | TRBV7-3 | TRBD2 | TGTGCCAGCAGCTTTAGCGGGAGTCCAGATACGCAGTATTTT | CASSFSGSPDTQYF
TRBJ2-1 | . | TRBV5-6 | . | TGTGCCAGCAGCCGGGTCGTGTCTAGCGTGGATGAGCAGTTCTTC | CASSRVVSSVDEQFF
TRBJ1-2 | . | TRBV9 | TRBD1 | TGTGCCAGCAGCGTATTCGACAGAGGGGGCGCGTATGGCTACACCTTC | CASSVFDRGGAYGYTF
TRBJ2-7 | few | TRBV7-9 | . | TGTGCCTTTGGGGCGGGTATGTACGAGCAGTACTTC | CAFGAGMYEQYF
TRBJ2-5 | once | TRBV15 | TRBD1 | TGTGCCACCAGCGGCCGGCAGGGGGCAGAGACCCAGTACTTC | CATSGRQGAETQYF
TRBJ1-5 | . | TRBV7-9 | TRBD1 | TGTGCCAGCAGCTCCAATCGAGGGGGCTATCAGCCCCAGCATTTT | CASSSNRGGYQPQHF
TRBJ2-3 | . | TRBV6-6 | . | TGTGCCAGCAGTGTGCTGGCCCCAGATACGCAGTATTTT | CASSVLAPDTQYF
TRBJ1-2 | . | TRBV6-5 | . | TGTGCCAGCAGTTACTCGATTCTAGCTAACTATGGCTACACCTTC | CASSYSILANYGYTF
TRBJ1-5 | . | TRBV6-6 | . | TGTGCCAGCAGTTATGTCCCAGAAGAGCAGCCCCAGCATTTT | CASSYVPEEQPQHF
TRBJ1-2 | . | TRBV7-3 | TRBD1 | TGTGCCAGCAGCCGGGACAGGGGAGACTATGGCTACACCTTC | CASSRDRGDYGYTF
TRBJ2-3 | . | TRBV5-1 | . | TGCGCCAGCACCTTGGGACTTCTCACAGATACGCAGTATTTT | CASTLGLLTDTQYF
TRBJ2-3 | . | TRBV7-9 | . | TGTGCCAGCAGTTTTACTATATCTGATACGCAGTATTTT | CASSFTISDTQYF
TRBJ2-7 | few | TRBV7-8 | . | TGTGCCAGCAGCTTAGAAGTGGGTGCTCTCCCCGAGCAGTACTTC | CASSLEVGALPEQYF
TRBJ1-6 | . | TRBV5-1 | TRBD1 | TGCGCCAGCAGCGACAGGGTGACTGCTTCACCCCTCCACTTT | CASSDRVTASPLHF
TRBJ1-1 | many | TRBV5-1 | . | TGCGCCAGCAGCGCTCCAGGGGACCCTGAAGCTTTCTTT | CASSAPGDPEAFF
TRBJ1-4 | . | TRBV4-1 | . | TGCGCCAGCAGCCAAGATCCAGACGCTATCGAAAAACTGTTTTTT | CASSQDPDAIEKLFF
TRBJ1-1 | few | TRBV7-9 | . | TGTGCCACTTCGGCAACAGGGCCGAACACTGAAGCTTTCTTT | CATSATGPNTEAFF
TRBJ2-7 | many | TRBV29-1 | TRBD2 | TGCAGCGTTGTGGCGGGAGCGTCCTACGAGCAGTACTTC | CSVVAGASYEQYF
TRBJ1-2 | . | TRBV19 | TRBD1 | TGTGCCAGTAGTATAGATGGGACAGGAGGACTAATCTATGGCTACACCTTC | CASSIDGTGGLIYGYTF
TRBJ1-1 | few | TRBV4-3 | TRBD1 | TGCGCCAGCAGCCAAGATAGGGGACAGGAAGCTTTCTTT | CASSQDRGQEAFF
TRBJ2-1 | few | TRBV9 | TRBD2 | TGTGCCAGCAGCGGTCCGGGACTAGGGGAGCAGTTCTTC | CASSGPGLGEQFF
TRBJ2-7 | many | TRBV7-3 | TRBD2 | TGTGCCAGCAGCCCCAGCGGGGGGCCCTACGAGCAGTACTTC | CASSPSGGPYEQYF
TRBJ2-7 | few | TRBV30 | TRBD2 | TGTGCCTGGAGTGTACTGAGCGGGAGGGGAGAGCAGTACTTC | CAWSVLSGRGEQYF
TRBJ1-4 | few | TRBV6-5 | TRBD1 | TGTGCCAGCAGGACAGGGGAAGATGAAAAACTGTTTTTT | CASRTGEDEKLFF
TRBJ2-7 | . | TRBV5-1 | TRBD2 | TGCGCCAGCAGCCTGGAACCGGGACTAGCGAGACACGAGCAGTACTTC | CASSLEPGLARHEQYF
TRBJ2-2 | few | TRBV9 | . | TGTGCCAGCAGCGCCCTCGGGGGTTACGCGAACACCGGGGAGCTGTTTTTT | CASSALGGYANTGELFF
TRBJ1-1 | . | TRBV7-2 | . | TGTGCCAGCAGCCTTTTCGGAACCCGAGACGAAGCTTTCTTT | CASSLFGTRDEAFF
TRBJ1-4 | . | TRBV10-3 | TRBD1 | TGTGCCGTTAGACAGGGGGCGAATGAAAAACTGTTTTTT | CAVRQGANEKLFF
TRBJ1-5 | . | TRBV18 | TRBD1 | TGTGCCAGCTCACCAAGTCAGGGGGGTCAGCCCCAGCATTTT | CASSPSQGGQPQHF
TRBJ1-5 | many | TRBV12-3/TRBV12-4 | . | TGTGCCAGCAGTTTGGCCTTGGGGTCTCAGCCCCAGCATTTT | CASSLALGSQPQHF
TRBJ2-5 | few | TRBV20-1 | TRBD2 | TGCAGTGCGAGGATCGGGACTAGCGATCAAGAGACCCAGTACTTC | CSARIGTSDQETQYF
TRBJ1-5 | . | TRBV20-1 | . | TGCAGTGCTAGAGAGTGGGGGATAAGCAATCAGCCCCAGCATTTT | CSAREWGISNQPQHF
TRBJ1-5 | few | TRBV12-3/TRBV12-4 | . | TGTGCCAGCAGTCCAGAGGTGGGGGGCGGTCAGCCCCAGCATTTT | CASSPEVGGGQPQHF
TRBJ1-1 | once | TRBV4-1 | . | TGCGCCAGCAGCCAAGATCGTGGGGTAGACACTGAAGCTTTCTTT | CASSQDRGVDTEAFF